This T cell receptor beta chain was retrieved from a study of T cell repertoires in cytomegalovirus infection. Across the study: CMV infection plus the matching HLA type was flagged by public TCR beta signatures. Study conclusions and caveats: The study found HLA-C-restricted CMV-specific TCR beta clonotypes dominating the ex vivo response.

Details on this clonotype: Its target is unknown. One end of the junction varies from germline; a read error may be responsible.

The CDR3 extends over 15 amino acids. Germline V gives CDR1 SGHNT, CDR2 YYREEE (reference sequence). Using its own MiXCR run on the reads, TCRdb lists one record per CDR3 protein. This table holds hundreds of thousands of distinct CDR3 sequences, approximately 33% found once. This chain uses TRBV5-4 with TRBJ1-4; TRBD1 might be the D (6 bases). Sequencing was carried out using PBMCs. The clonotype was recovered from a human donor in good health (CMV status not recorded). Some clones in this sample may be carry-over from other donors' samples. The CDR3 DNA follows: TGTGCCAGCAGCCGGCGGGGGGCACCTAATGCAAAACTGTTTTTT. Protein: CASSRRGAPNAKLFF.